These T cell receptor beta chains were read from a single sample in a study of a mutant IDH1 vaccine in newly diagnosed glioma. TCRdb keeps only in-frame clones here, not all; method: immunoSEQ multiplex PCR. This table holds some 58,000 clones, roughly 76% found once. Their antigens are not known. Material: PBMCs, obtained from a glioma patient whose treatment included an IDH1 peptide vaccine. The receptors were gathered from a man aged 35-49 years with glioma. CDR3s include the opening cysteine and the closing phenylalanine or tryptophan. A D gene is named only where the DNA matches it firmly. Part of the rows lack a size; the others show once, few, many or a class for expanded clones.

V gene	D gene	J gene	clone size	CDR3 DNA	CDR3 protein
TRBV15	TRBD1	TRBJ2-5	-	TGTGCCACCAGCAAGAGGACAGGGGCAGAGACCCAGTACTTC	CATSKRTGAETQYF
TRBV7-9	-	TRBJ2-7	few	TGTGCCAGCAGCTTACTAACGACGACGAGCTCCTACGAGCAGTACTTC	CASSLLTTTSSYEQYF
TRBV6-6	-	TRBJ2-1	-	TGTGCCAGCATGTTGTCTCACAATGAGCAGTTCTTC	CASMLSHNEQFF
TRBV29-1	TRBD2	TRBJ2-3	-	TGCAGCGTTGAAGATATAGAGCGGGGGACAGATACGCAGTATTTT	CSVEDIERGTDTQYF
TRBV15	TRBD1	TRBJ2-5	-	TGTGCCACCAGCAGAGTAGGGGGCGGAGAGACCCAGTACTTC	CATSRVGGGETQYF
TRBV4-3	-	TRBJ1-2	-	TGCGCCAGCAGCCAAGATGATTGGTACCCGGATGGCTACACCTTC	CASSQDDWYPDGYTF
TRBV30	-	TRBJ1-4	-	TGTGCCGGGGGCCCTCCAAGGGAAAAACTGTTTTTT	CAGGPPREKLFF
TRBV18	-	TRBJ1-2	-	TGTGCCAGCTCACCAGGAGCAGGGGATGGCTACACCTTC	CASSPGAGDGYTF
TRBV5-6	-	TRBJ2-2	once	TGTGCCAGCAGCGCCATCGGGGAGAACACCGGGGAGCTGTTTTTT	CASSAIGENTGELFF
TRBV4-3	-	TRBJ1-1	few	TGCGCCAGCAGCCCACTAGTGAACACTGAAGCTTTCTTT	CASSPLVNTEAFF
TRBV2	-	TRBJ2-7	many	TGTGCCAGCAGCGCCGGGACATCTCCTTCCTACGAGCAGTACTTC	CASSAGTSPSYEQYF
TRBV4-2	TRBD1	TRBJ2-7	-	TGTGCCAGCAGCCTCTACAGGGGTCTTCCCTACGAGCAGTACTTC	CASSLYRGLPYEQYF
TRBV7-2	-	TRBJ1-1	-	TGTGCCAGCAGCTTCGGGGGTAGCACTGAAGCTTTCTTT	CASSFGGSTEAFF
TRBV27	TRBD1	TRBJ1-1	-	TGTGCCAGCAGTCCTACCAGACAGGGTAACGCTTTCTTT	CASSPTRQGNAFF
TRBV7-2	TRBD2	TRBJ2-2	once	TGTGCCAGCAGCCCAGATGGCCTAGCGGGCTCGAACACCGGGGAGCTGTTTTTT	CASSPDGLAGSNTGELFF